Listed below are T cell receptor beta chains from one sample, sequenced in a study of CD8 T cells in Susac syndrome. TCRdb redid the calling of the immunoSEQ multiplex PCR reads with MiXCR, one entry per CDR3 protein. The table shows fewer than 350,000 distinct CDR3 sequences, with roughly 85% occurring only once. Source material: CD8+ T cells from PBMCs. Every receptor here comes from a human donor with multiple sclerosis. Both conserved end residues are part of each CDR3. A D gene is named only where the DNA matches it firmly. Only part of the rows carry a size: once, few, many, or a class if the clone is expanded.

v_call	d_call	j_call	clone_size	cdr3_nt	cdr3_aa
TRBV6-2/TRBV6-3	NA	TRBJ2-7	NA	TGTGCCAGCAGTTACTCGCCGGGGGCCTTGAACGAGCAGTACTTC	CASSYSPGALNEQYF
TRBV12-3/TRBV12-4	NA	TRBJ2-7	NA	TGTGCCAGCAGTTTTTACCTCGGGGTGGAGCAGTACTTC	CASSFYLGVEQYF
TRBV7-9	TRBD2	TRBJ2-1	NA	TGTGCCAGCAGCCCGAGAATTAGCGGGAGCTCCTACAATGAGCAGTTCTTC	CASSPRISGSSYNEQFF
TRBV27	NA	TRBJ2-7	NA	TGTGCCAGCAGCTGGGGGGGACACCCGGTCTACGAGCAGTACTTC	CASSWGGHPVYEQYF
TRBV2	TRBD1	TRBJ2-1	NA	TGTGCCAGCAGTGAAGCGGGACAGGGCTATTATGAGCAGTTCTTC	CASSEAGQGYYEQFF
TRBV7-9	TRBD2	TRBJ2-5	NA	TGTGCCAGCAGAAATAGCGGGGAACAAGAGACCCAGTACTTC	CASRNSGEQETQYF
TRBV7-9	NA	TRBJ2-7	NA	TGTGCCAGCAGCGGACTCTTATTAAGGGAGCAGTACTTC	CASSGLLLREQYF
TRBV7-9	NA	TRBJ2-7	NA	TGTGCCAGCAGCTTAGCGACCGGGGACGAGCAGTACTTC	CASSLATGDEQYF
TRBV28	NA	TRBJ2-3	NA	TGTGCCAGCAGTCGGACTACGGCGCAGTATTTT	CASSRTTAQYF
TRBV19	NA	TRBJ1-2	once	TGTGCCAGTAGTATTTATCGGAGCGAAGACTATGGCTACACCTTC	CASSIYRSEDYGYTF
TRBV21-1	NA	TRBJ2-1	once	TGTGCCAGCAGCAAACCCCGGGACAGCCGTACTTACTACCAGTACTACAATGAGCAGTTCTTC	CASSKPRDSRTYYQYYNEQFF
TRBV27	TRBD2	TRBJ2-7	NA	TGTGCCAGCAGTTCCCGGGAGGCGGGAGGGCCCCACGAGCAGTACTTC	CASSSREAGGPHEQYF
TRBV9	TRBD2	TRBJ2-1	NA	TGTGCCAGCAGCGTAGGCCCGGGGGGCAATGAGCAGTTCTTC	CASSVGPGGNEQFF
TRBV6-2/TRBV6-3	NA	TRBJ2-3	once	TGTGCCAGCAGTAAAAAGAGGGGGAGCACAGATACGCAGTATTTT	CASSKKRGSTDTQYF
TRBV19	TRBD1	TRBJ2-1	NA	TGTGCCAGTAGTTTCGGACAGGGGGGTGGGTGGAGTGAGCAGTTCTTC	CASSFGQGGGWSEQFF
TRBV9	NA	TRBJ1-1	NA	TGTGCCAGCAGCGTAGATCTGAACACTGAAGCTTTCTTT	CASSVDLNTEAFF
TRBV28	NA	TRBJ2-5	NA	TGTGCCAGCAGTTTTACAGAGAGTCAAGAGACCCAGTACTTC	CASSFTESQETQYF
TRBV7-4	NA	TRBJ2-5	NA	TGTGCCAGCAGCTCCTTTGGGACTTCCAGAGAAACCCAGTACTTC	CASSSFGTSRETQYF
TRBV28	TRBD2	TRBJ2-3	NA	TGTGCCAGCACCCAGGCGTGGGAGGGTTTGGGGGTAACAGATACGCAGTATTTT	CASTQAWEGLGVTDTQYF
TRBV6-5	TRBD1	TRBJ1-1	NA	TGTGCCAGCAGTTACGACAGGGAGGGGCGAAACACTGAAGCTTTCTTT	CASSYDREGRNTEAFF
TRBV5-4	NA	TRBJ1-3	NA	TGTGCCAGCAGCTTCTGGGGATTCTCTGGAAACACCATATATTTT	CASSFWGFSGNTIYF
TRBV27	NA	TRBJ2-7	few	TGTGCCAGCAGCGGATCGGGACCCTTCTACGAGCAGTACTTC	CASSGSGPFYEQYF
TRBV27	NA	TRBJ2-7	NA	TGTGCCAGCAGACGAAACTCCATGGACTTCTACGAGCAGTACTTC	CASRRNSMDFYEQYF
TRBV6-8	TRBD2	TRBJ2-3	NA	TGTGCCAGCAGAAAAGGGGCTAGCGGGAGAGGAGCAGATACGCAGTATTTT	CASRKGASGRGADTQYF
TRBV28	NA	TRBJ1-1	NA	TGTGCCAGCAGTCGAGAAGGGGGGAACACTGAAGCTTTCTTT	CASSREGGNTEAFF
TRBV20-1	NA	TRBJ2-5	NA	TGCAGTGCTAGAGATTGGGGGGAGACCCAGTACTTC	CSARDWGETQYF
TRBV6-5	NA	TRBJ2-7	NA	TGTGCCAGCAGTTACATTCCCGCCTGGACACTGCCCTACGAGCAGTACTTC	CASSYIPAWTLPYEQYF
TRBV27	TRBD1	TRBJ1-5	NA	TGTGCCGGCAGCGACAGGGTCAATCAGCCCCAGCATTTT	CAGSDRVNQPQHF
TRBV7-9	NA	TRBJ1-1	NA	TGTGCCAGCAGCGACGAGGAGAACACTGAAGCTTTCTTT	CASSDEENTEAFF
TRBV24-1	NA	TRBJ2-1	NA	TGTGCCACCAGTGATTTAGGCCCGCAGGCCGAGCAGTTCTTC	CATSDLGPQAEQFF
TRBV5-1	NA	TRBJ2-7	NA	TGCGCCAGCAGCCTCGGACCTGCGGGGGCTTTGGAGGATGCGTACTTC	CASSLGPAGALEDAYF
TRBV27	TRBD1	TRBJ2-7	NA	TGTGCCAGCGCCCCGGACAGGGGGATCTACGAGCAGTACTTC	CASAPDRGIYEQYF
TRBV28	TRBD1	TRBJ1-2	NA	TGTGCCAGCAGTTTAAATACACAGGGGGCGCTTAACTATGGCTACACCTTC	CASSLNTQGALNYGYTF
TRBV24-1	NA	TRBJ2-1	once	TGTGCCACCAGTGATCCGCTGGGCAGCGAGAGCTCCTACAATGAGCAGTTCTTC	CATSDPLGSESSYNEQFF
TRBV12-3/TRBV12-4	TRBD2	TRBJ2-3	NA	TGTGCCAGCAGTTTAGGCCTAGCGGCGGATACGCAGTATTTT	CASSLGLAADTQYF
TRBV6-6	NA	TRBJ1-3	NA	TGTGCCAGCAAAAAGGAGGGGGGCGCTGGAAACACCATATATTTT	CASKKEGGAGNTIYF
TRBV29-1	TRBD1	TRBJ2-7	NA	TGCAGCGTTGACAAGGGGACAGGTGACTCCTACGAGCAGTACTTC	CSVDKGTGDSYEQYF
TRBV27	NA	TRBJ2-1	NA	TGTGCCAGCAGCCCCACCCCCACGATCAGCAATGAGCAGTTCTTC	CASSPTPTISNEQFF
TRBV7-3	TRBD2	TRBJ2-2	NA	TGTGCCAGCAGCAACCCCTTAGCGGGAGACACCGGGGAGCTGTTTTTT	CASSNPLAGDTGELFF
TRBV25-1	NA	TRBJ2-1	NA	TGTGCCAGCATGGCGGAGCTAGCGATCTACAATGAGCAGTTCTTC	CASMAELAIYNEQFF
TRBV27	NA	TRBJ1-5	few	TGTGCCAGCAGTCCTAGGACAGGCAATCAGCCCCAGCATTTT	CASSPRTGNQPQHF
TRBV6-2/TRBV6-3	NA	TRBJ1-1	NA	TGTGCCAGCAGTTCTCGACCCGGCCTGATGAACACTGAAGCTTTCTTT	CASSSRPGLMNTEAFF